The 7 T cell receptor beta chains given below trace back to one sample, sequenced in a study of post-analysis software for immune sequencing data. Whole-study findings and limits: A few TRBV segments (TRBV5-6, TRBV5-1 and TRBV20-1 among them) occurred more frequently in patients than in controls.

Unique molecular identifiers were present in the TCR beta cDNA libraries. TCRdb analysed the PCR reads with MiXCR anew, one entry per CDR3 protein. The sample has about half a million distinct CDR3 sequences, 45% seen once. These receptors lack a known antigen. Sequenced sample: blood. Every receptor here comes from a girl between 5 and 17 years old with multiple sclerosis.

The genes are TRBV20-1 and TRBJ2-3; 15 bases agree with TRBD2. CDR3 length: 18 residues. V lost 6 bases and J lost 2; bases outside the gene matches: 12. CDR1 and CDR2 (germline): DFQATT, SNEGSKA (reference sequence). CDR3 in DNA: TGCAGTGCAACCCCTGGACTAGCGGGAGGGAAGTACACAGATACGCAGTATTTT. This encodes CSATPGLAGGKYTDTQYF.

The V and J genes are TRBV7-2 and TRBJ2-1; tentative D call: TRBD2 (6 bases). This CDR3 is 16 amino acids long. V was clipped by 5 bases and J by 5 bases, with 19 bases between them. Per the germline V gene, CDR1 is SGHTA and CDR2 is FQGNSA. The CDR3 protein is CASSPPPWREDNEQFF. The DNA of the CDR3 is TGTGCCAGCAGCCCCCCCCCTTGGCGGGAAGACAATGAGCAGTTCTTC.

This chain uses TRBV5-1 with TRBJ2-7, with TRBD2 matching 9 bases. V lost 1 base to trimming and J lost 3 bases; unmatched junction nucleotides: 5. The CDR3 runs to 15 residues. Germline CDR1 reads SGHRS; CDR2 reads YFSETQ. The CDR3 sequence: CASSLRTSGFYEQYF. The DNA of the CDR3 is TGCGCCAGCAGCTTGCGTACTAGCGGGTTCTACGAGCAGTACTTC.

This clonotype showed up just a few times. This chain joins TRBV6-1 and TRBJ1-2, with D tentatively TRBD1 (5 bases). V was trimmed by 1 base and J by 4 bases, leaving 10 bases between them. The CDR3 totals 14 residues. The germline V gene encodes CDR1 MNHNS and CDR2 SASEGT. CDR3 residues: CASSEDGGTYGYTF. Written as DNA, the CDR3 is TGTGCCAGCAGTGAAGATGGGGGGACCTATGGCTACACCTTC.

This clonotype has more than one count but fewer than ten. This rearrangement joins TRBV29-1 to TRBJ2-5, with no clear D. The ends were cut back, 3 bases at V and 0 bases at J, with 8 bases in the middle. This CDR3 contains 13 residues. Germline V gene lookup returns CDR1 SQVTM and CDR2 ANQGSEA. The CDR3 DNA is TGCAGCGTTGATAGCCCGTACCAAGAGACCCAGTACTTC. It encodes CSVDSPYQETQYF.

This clonotype appeared a few times. The chain employs TRBV19 and TRBJ2-1; 10 bases match TRBD2. V gave up 2 bases and J gave up 4 bases; unmatched junction bases: 2. Germline loops: CDR1 LNHDA, CDR2 SQIVND (reference sequence). This CDR3 is built from 15 residues. In DNA form, the CDR3 reads TGTGCCAGTAGTATACCTAGCGGGGGATACAATGAGCAGTTCTTC. This encodes CASSIPSGGYNEQFF.

The V and J genes are TRBV9 and TRBJ1-1; D gene unclear. Between the trimmed V and J ends, which lost 0 bases and 0 bases, there was a span of 12 bases. Germline lookup yields CDR1 SGDLS and CDR2 YYNGEE. The CDR3 consists of 16 residues. The CDR3 region is CASSVDVGGMNTEAFF. CDR3 nucleotide sequence: TGTGCCAGCAGCGTAGACGTGGGAGGGATGAACACTGAAGCTTTCTTT.